These 6 T cell receptor beta chains share one sample of origin, sequenced in a study of blood T cell repertoires in COVID-19. Measured with immunoSEQ multiplex PCR; TCRdb has only the in-frame clones, and not every one. The data contain more than 95,000 clones, approximately 81% of them singletons. The sequencing sample was made of peripheral blood. The receptors were sampled from a man aged 55 to 69 with acute or convalescent COVID-19.

The rearrangement uses TRBV24-1 and TRBJ2-7; D unclear. This CDR3 comprises 17 residues. CDR1 is KGHDR and CDR2 is SFDVKD in the germline V gene. V was trimmed by 1 base and J by 6 bases, leaving 21 bases between them. CDR3 in amino acids: CATSDFTLTLARIEQYV. The CDR3, as DNA: TGTGCCACCAGTGATTTCACCTTAACTTTAGCCCGCATCGAGCAGTACGTC.

This rearrangement joins TRBV4-3 to TRBJ1-6; D unclear. Germline V gene lookup returns CDR1 LGHNA and CDR2 YSLEER. This CDR3 contains 15 residues. V lost 0 bases and J lost 7, with 10 bases in between. The CDR3 region is CASSQDEGSNSPLHF. The DNA for the CDR3 is TGCGCCAGCAGCCAAGACGAGGGATCAAATTCACCCCTCCACTTT.

This chain joins TRBV20-1 and TRBJ1-5, with 9 bases lining up with TRBD1. This CDR3 region has 16 residues. In germline, CDR1 is DFQATT, CDR2 SNEGSKA (reference sequence). The J segment lost 7 bases and the V segment lost 3 bases, leaving 13 bases of the junction unmatched. The CDR3 loop is CSASAGGQGGVQPQHF. The DNA of the CDR3 is TGCAGTGCTAGTGCCGGGGGACAGGGAGGGGTCCAGCCCCAGCATTTT.

The V and J genes are TRBV5-6 and TRBJ1-2; maybe TRBD1 (6 bases). Trimming took off 6 bases at V and 8 bases at J, with 20 bases between the two ends. CDR3 length: 14 amino acids. Germline V gives CDR1 SGHDT, CDR2 YYEEEE. The CDR3 sequence is CASNWGQGMGGYTF. In DNA form, the CDR3 reads TGTGCCAGCAACTGGGGTCAGGGGATGGGGGGCTACACCTTC.

J is TRBJ2-1 and V is TRBV19; 7 nucleotides align to TRBD2. The CDR3 has 14 amino acids. The germline V gene encodes CDR1 LNHDA and CDR2 SQIVND (reference sequence). The V gene end was trimmed by 4 bases and the J gene end by 5 bases; junction bases not matched to a gene: 5. The CDR3 protein is CASSTGRGHNEQFF. In DNA form, the CDR3 reads TGTGCCAGTAGTACAGGGAGGGGCCACAATGAGCAGTTCTTC.

This chain connects TRBV30 to TRBJ2-7; 11 nucleotides line up with TRBD1. J was trimmed by 3 bases and V by 0 bases; bases with no gene match: 4. Germline CDR1 and CDR2: GTSNPN and SVGIG (reference sequence). This CDR3 has 15 residues. This chain's CDR3 is CAWSVWGTGGYEQYF. DNA for the CDR3: TGTGCCTGGAGTGTATGGGGGACAGGGGGCTACGAGCAGTACTTC.